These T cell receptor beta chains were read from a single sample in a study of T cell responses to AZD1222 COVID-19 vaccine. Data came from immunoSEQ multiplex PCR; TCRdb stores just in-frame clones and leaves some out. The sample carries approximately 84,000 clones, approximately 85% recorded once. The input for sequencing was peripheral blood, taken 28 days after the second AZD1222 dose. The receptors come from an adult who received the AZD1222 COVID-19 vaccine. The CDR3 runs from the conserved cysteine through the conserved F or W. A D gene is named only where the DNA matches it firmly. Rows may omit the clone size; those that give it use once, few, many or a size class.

TGTGCCAGCATTTTCCAGTGGGATTACGAGCAGTACTTC | CASIFQWDYEQYF | TRBJ2-7 | 13 | . | TRBV2 | .
TGTGCCAGTAATAACGAGGAGGGCTATGGCTACACCTTC | CASNNEEGYGYTF | TRBJ1-2 | 13 | . | TRBV19 | .
TGTGCCAGCAGCCCATCGCGTGACACTGAAGCTTTCTTT | CASSPSRDTEAFF | TRBJ1-1 | 13 | . | TRBV12-3/TRBV12-4 | .
TGTGCCACCAGTGACCGGGGGACTAGCGGGGTCACAGATACGCAGTATTTT | CATSDRGTSGVTDTQYF | TRBJ2-3 | 17 | few | TRBV24-1 | TRBD2
TGTGCCAGCAGTCTACTAAGACAGGGTAATTCACCCCTCCACTTT | CASSLLRQGNSPLHF | TRBJ1-6 | 15 | . | TRBV28 | TRBD1
TGTGCCAGCAGCCTTCGGTCGAACACTGAAGCTTTCTTT | CASSLRSNTEAFF | TRBJ1-1 | 13 | . | TRBV7-8 | .
TGTGCCAGCAGTGAGATACAGGGATACGAGCAGTACTTC | CASSEIQGYEQYF | TRBJ2-7 | 13 | . | TRBV6-4 | .
TGTGCCAGCAGCCACCTTCAGGGGTCTACCCGAGTCAATGAGCAGTTCTTC | CASSHLQGSTRVNEQFF | TRBJ2-1 | 17 | . | TRBV14 | .
TGTGCCAGTAGTATAGACGTCAGGGTTCGTTTGTTCACCGGGGAGCTGTTTTTT | CASSIDVRVRLFTGELFF | TRBJ2-2 | 18 | . | TRBV19 | .
TGTGCCAGCAGCTTCAGCGGGGCCTACGAGCAGTACTTC | CASSFSGAYEQYF | TRBJ2-7 | 13 | . | TRBV11-2 | TRBD2
TGCAGTGCGACTACAGGAGAACCCCTCCACTTT | CSATTGEPLHF | TRBJ1-6 | 11 | . | TRBV20-1 | .
TGCGCCAGCAGCTCGGACGGCGGAAGAGGGTTAACCCAGTACTTC | CASSSDGGRGLTQYF | TRBJ2-5 | 15 | . | TRBV5-1 | .
TGTGCCAGCAGCTTGACCCGGCACGAGCAGTACTTC | CASSLTRHEQYF | TRBJ2-7 | 12 | . | TRBV13 | .